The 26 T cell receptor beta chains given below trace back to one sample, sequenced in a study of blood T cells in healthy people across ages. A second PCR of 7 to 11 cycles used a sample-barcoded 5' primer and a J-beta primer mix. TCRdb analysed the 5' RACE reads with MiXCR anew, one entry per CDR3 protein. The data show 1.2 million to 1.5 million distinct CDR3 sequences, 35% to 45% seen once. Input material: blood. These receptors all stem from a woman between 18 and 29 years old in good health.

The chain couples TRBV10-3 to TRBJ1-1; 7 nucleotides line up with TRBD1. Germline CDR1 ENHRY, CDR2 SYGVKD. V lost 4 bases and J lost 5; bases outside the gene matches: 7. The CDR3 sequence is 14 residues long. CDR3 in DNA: TGTGCCATCAGTGCCGATCGCAGGGGGACTGAAGCTTTCTTT. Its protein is CAISADRRGTEAFF.

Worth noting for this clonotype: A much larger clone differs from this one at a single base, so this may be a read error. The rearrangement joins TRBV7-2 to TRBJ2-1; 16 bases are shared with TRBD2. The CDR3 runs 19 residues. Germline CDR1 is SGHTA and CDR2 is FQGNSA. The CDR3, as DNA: TGTGCCGGCAGCTTACGCACCGGGACTAGCGGGAGGGGAAGTGGTGAGCAGTTCTTC. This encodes CAGSLRTGTSGRGSGEQFF.

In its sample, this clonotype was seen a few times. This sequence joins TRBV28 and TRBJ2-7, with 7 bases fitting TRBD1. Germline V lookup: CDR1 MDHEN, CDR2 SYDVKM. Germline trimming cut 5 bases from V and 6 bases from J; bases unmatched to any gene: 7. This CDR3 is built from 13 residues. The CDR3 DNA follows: TGTGCCAGCAGTATGACAGGGACGGGCGAGCAGTACTTC. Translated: CASSMTGTGEQYF.

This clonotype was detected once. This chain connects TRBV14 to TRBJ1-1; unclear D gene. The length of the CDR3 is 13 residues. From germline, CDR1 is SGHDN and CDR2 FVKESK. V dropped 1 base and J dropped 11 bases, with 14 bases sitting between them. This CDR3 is CASSQVDGVYAFF. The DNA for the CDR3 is TGTGCCAGCAGCCAAGTTGACGGGGTCTATGCTTTCTTT. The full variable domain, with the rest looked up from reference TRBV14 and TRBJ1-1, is EAGVTQFPSHSVIEKGQTVTLRCDPISGHDNLYWYRRVMGKEIKFLLHFVKESKQDESGMPNNRFLAERTGGTYSTLKVQPAELEDSGVYFCASSQVDGVYAFFGQGTRLTVV.

The CDR3 DNA sequence: TGTGCCAGCAGCCAAGATGGGACAGGTGCTAATGAAAAACTGTTTTTT. Translating gives CASSQDGTGANEKLFF. The chain carries TRBV4-2 and TRBJ1-4; 8 bases are a match to TRBD1. This CDR3 spans 16 amino acids. Germline V CDR1 and CDR2: LGHNA, YNFKEQ. J lost 3 bases, V lost 0 bases, and 3 bases had no gene match.

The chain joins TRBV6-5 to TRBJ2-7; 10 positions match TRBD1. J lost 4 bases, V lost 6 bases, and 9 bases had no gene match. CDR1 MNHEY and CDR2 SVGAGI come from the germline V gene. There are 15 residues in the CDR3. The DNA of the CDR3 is TGTGCCAGCAGACCCAAGACAGGGGGCAATTACGAGCAGTACTTC. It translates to CASRPKTGGNYEQYF.

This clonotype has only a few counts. The CDR3, as DNA: TGTGCCAGCAGCCTATCAGCGGGAGGATTTGCAGATACGCAGTATTTT. Its protein product is CASSLSAGGFADTQYF. The rearrangement links TRBV3-1 to TRBJ2-3; TRBD2 matches at 9 bases. The germline V gene encodes CDR1 LGHDT and CDR2 YNNKEL (reference sequence). V shed 4 bases and J 4 bases; nucleotides not matched to a gene: 9. CDR3 length equals 16 residues.

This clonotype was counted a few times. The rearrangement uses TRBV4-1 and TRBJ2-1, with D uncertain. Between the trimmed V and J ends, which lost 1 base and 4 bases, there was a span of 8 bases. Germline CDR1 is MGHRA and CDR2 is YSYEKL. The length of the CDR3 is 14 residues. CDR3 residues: CASSQGFGYNEQFF. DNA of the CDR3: TGCGCCAGCAGCCAAGGATTCGGTTACAATGAGCAGTTCTTC.

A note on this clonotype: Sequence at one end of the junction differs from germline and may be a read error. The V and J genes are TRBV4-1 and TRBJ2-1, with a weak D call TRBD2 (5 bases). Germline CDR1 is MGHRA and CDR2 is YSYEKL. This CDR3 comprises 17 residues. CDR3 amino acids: CAGSHGVSAEPYNEQFF. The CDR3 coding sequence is TGCGCCGGCAGCCATGGTGTCTCAGCGGAGCCCTACAATGAGCAGTTCTTC.

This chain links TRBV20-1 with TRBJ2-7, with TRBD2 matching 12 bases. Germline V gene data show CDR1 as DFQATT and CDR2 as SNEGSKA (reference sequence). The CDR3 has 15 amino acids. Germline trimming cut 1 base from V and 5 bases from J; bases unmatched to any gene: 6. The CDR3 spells CSARGKLAGGHEQYF. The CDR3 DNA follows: TGCAGTGCTAGAGGAAAACTAGCGGGGGGCCACGAGCAGTACTTC.

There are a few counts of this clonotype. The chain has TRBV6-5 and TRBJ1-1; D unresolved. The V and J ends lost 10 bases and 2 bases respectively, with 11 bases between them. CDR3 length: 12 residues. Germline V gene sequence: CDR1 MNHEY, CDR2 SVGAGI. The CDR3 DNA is TGTGCCACCCTCAATACCAACACTGAAGCTTTCTTT. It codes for CATLNTNTEAFF.

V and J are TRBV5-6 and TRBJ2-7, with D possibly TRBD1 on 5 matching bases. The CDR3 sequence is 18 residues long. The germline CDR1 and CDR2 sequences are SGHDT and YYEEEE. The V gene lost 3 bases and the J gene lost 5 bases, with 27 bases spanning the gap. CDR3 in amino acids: CASSYRFKRTRPRDEQYF. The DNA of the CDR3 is TGTGCCAGCAGCTACAGATTCAAAAGGACACGGCCAAGGGACGAGCAGTACTTC. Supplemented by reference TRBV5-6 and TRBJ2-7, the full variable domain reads DAGVTQSPTHLIKTRGQQVTLRCSPKSGHDTVSWYQQALGQGPQFIFQYYEEEERQRGNFPDRFSGHQFPNYSSELNVNALLLGDSALYLCASSYRFKRTRPRDEQYFGPGTRLTVT.

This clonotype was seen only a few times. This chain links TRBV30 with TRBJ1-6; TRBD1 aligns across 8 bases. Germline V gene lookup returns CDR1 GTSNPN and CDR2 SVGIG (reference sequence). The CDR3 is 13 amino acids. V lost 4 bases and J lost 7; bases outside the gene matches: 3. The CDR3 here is CAWMYRGNSPLHF. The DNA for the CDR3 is TGTGCCTGGATGTACAGGGGGAATTCACCCCTCCACTTT.

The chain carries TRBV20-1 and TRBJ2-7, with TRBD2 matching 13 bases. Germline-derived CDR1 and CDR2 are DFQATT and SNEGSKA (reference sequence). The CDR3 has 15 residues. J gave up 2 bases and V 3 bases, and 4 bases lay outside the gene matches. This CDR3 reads CSARKTSGRTYEQYF. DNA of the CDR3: TGCAGTGCTAGGAAGACTAGCGGGAGGACCTACGAGCAGTACTTC.

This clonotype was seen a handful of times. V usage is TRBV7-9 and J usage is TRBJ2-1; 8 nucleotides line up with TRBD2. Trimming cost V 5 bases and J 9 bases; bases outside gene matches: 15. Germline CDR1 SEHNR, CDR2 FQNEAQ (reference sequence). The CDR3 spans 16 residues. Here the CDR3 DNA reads TGTGCCAGCAGCGGAAGTACTAGCGGAGCTAGGGGTGAGCAGTTCTTC. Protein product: CASSGSTSGARGEQFF.

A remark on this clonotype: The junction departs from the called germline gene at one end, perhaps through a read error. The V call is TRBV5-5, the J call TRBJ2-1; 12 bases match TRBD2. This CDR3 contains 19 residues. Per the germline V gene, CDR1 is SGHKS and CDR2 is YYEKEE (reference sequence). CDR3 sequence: CAGSPRLAGVDPGNNEQFF. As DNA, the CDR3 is TGTGCCGGCAGCCCCCGACTAGCGGGAGTCGACCCGGGGAACAATGAGCAGTTCTTC.

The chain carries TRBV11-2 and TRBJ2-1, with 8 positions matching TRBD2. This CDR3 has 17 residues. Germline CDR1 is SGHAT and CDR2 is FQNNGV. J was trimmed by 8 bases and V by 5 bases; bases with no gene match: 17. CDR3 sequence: CASSRGLMSGSMDEQFF. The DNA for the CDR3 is TGTGCCAGCAGCAGAGGACTTATGAGCGGGAGCATGGATGAGCAGTTCTTC.

The CDR3 nucleotides are TGTGCCACCAGTGATTCGATGAAGACTAGCGTGGAGACCCAGTACTTC. Translated: CATSDSMKTSVETQYF. The rearrangement joins TRBV24-1 to TRBJ2-5; TRBD2 agrees at 8 bases. Trimming took 2 bases from V and 5 from J; bases not matched to a gene: 9. The CDR3 is 16 residues long. Germline V CDR1 and CDR2: KGHDR, SFDVKD.

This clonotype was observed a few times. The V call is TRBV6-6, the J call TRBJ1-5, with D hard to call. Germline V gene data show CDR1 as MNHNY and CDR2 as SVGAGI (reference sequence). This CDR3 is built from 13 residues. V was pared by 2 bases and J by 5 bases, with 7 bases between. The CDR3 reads CASSYPNDQPQHF. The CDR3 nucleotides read TGTGCCAGCAGTTACCCAAACGATCAGCCCCAGCATTTT.

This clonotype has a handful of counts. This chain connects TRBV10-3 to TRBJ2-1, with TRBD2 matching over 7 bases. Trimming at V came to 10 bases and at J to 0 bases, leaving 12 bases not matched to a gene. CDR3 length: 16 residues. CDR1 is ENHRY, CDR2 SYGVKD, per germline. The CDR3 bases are TGTGCCACCGGGGGGAGCGGGTCGAGCTCCTACAATGAGCAGTTCTTC. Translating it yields CATGGSGSSSYNEQFF.

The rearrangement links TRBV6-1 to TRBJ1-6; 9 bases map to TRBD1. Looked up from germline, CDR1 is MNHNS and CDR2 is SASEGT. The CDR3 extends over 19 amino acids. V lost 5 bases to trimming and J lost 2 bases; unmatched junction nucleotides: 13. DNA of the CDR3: TGTGCCAGCAGTCGGGACCCGACAGGGGGGATCACCTATAATTCACCCCTCCACTTT. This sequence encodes CASSRDPTGGITYNSPLHF.

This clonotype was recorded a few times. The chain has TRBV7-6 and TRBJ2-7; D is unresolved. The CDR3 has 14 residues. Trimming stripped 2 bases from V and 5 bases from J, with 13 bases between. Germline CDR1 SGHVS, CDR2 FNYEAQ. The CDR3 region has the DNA TGTGCCAGCAGCTTATCCTTTCATATTGACGAGCAGTACTTC. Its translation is CASSLSFHIDEQYF.

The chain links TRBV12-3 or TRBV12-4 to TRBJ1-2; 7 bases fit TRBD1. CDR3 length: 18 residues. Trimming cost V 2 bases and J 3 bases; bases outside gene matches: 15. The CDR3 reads CASSLREIRDRGDYGYTF. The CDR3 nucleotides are TGTGCCAGCAGTTTAAGGGAAATAAGGGACAGAGGGGACTATGGCTACACCTTC.

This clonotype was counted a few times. The CDR3 sequence is CASSDETGTEAFF. In DNA form, the CDR3 reads TGTGCCAGCAGTGACGAGACAGGGACTGAAGCTTTCTTT. The chain employs TRBV6-4 and TRBJ1-1, with TRBD1 identical over 7 bases. The CDR3 has 13 residues. Germline V gene data show CDR1 as MRHNA and CDR2 as SNTAGT. The ends lost 2 bases at V and 5 bases at J; junction bases unmatched: 2.

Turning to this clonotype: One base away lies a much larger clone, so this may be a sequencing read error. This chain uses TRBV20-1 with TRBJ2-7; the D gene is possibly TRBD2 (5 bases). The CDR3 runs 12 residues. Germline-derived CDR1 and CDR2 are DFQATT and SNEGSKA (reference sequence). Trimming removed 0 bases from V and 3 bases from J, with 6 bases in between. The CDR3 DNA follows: TGCAGTGCTAGAGAGAGGGTCTACGAGCAGTACTTC. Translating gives CSARERVYEQYF.

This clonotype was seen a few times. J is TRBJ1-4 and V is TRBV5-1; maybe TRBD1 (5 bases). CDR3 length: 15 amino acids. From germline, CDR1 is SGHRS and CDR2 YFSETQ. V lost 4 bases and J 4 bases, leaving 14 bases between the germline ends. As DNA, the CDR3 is TGCGCCAGCAGCCCGGGGGAGGGAGTTAATGAAAAACTGTTTTTT. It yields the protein CASSPGEGVNEKLFF.